A selection of T cell receptor beta chains follows, all from one sample in a study of CD8 T cells in ankylosing spondylitis. TCRdb re-called the 5' RACE reads with MiXCR, one entry per CDR3 protein. This table holds about 400,000 distinct CDR3 sequences, 20% to 25% found once. Sample: blood, either unsorted or a sorted T cell fraction (not recorded which). The receptor source for this set is a male donor with ankylosing spondylitis. Both conserved end residues are part of each CDR3. Fields, in order: J gene, clone size, D gene, V gene, CDR3 protein, CDR3 DNA. D genes are given only for firm matches. Clone sizes are given selectively: once, few, many, or a class where the clone is expanded.

>TRBJ1-1|few|TRBD1|TRBV6-1
CASHRGPNTEAFF
TGTGCCAGTCACAGGGGGCCGAACACTGAAGCTTTCTTT
>TRBJ2-7|few|.|TRBV20-1
CSASGDLYEQYF
TGCAGTGCTAGCGGGGATCTCTACGAGCAGTACTTC
>TRBJ1-6|.|TRBD1|TRBV4-1
CASSQRTGRGEGSPLHF
TGCGCCAGCAGCCAACGGACAGGGAGAGGAGAGGGTTCACCCCTCCACTTT
>TRBJ2-3|many|TRBD2|TRBV10-3
CAITVEGTSATDTQYF
TGTGCCATCACCGTGGAGGGGACTAGCGCTACAGATACGCAGTATTTT
>TRBJ1-2|.|.|TRBV11-3
CASSLRQGYGYTF
TGTGCCAGCAGCCTACGCCAGGGCTATGGCTACACCTTC
>TRBJ1-1|.|.|TRBV12-3/TRBV12-4
CASSLARGEAEAFF
TGTGCCAGCAGTTTAGCGAGGGGGGAGGCTGAAGCTTTCTTT
>TRBJ2-3|few|TRBD1|TRBV29-1
CSVELGQYYTQYF
TGCAGCGTTGAATTGGGACAGTATTATACGCAGTATTTT
>TRBJ2-7|.|.|TRBV7-2
CASSVGPVSSYEQYF
TGTGCTAGCAGCGTGGGGCCCGTCAGCTCCTACGAGCAGTACTTC
>TRBJ1-2|few|TRBD1|TRBV5-1
CASSQDRANYGYTF
TGCGCCAGCAGCCAGGACAGGGCGAACTATGGCTACACCTTC
>TRBJ2-7|.|.|TRBV7-2
CASSLYSGPPYEQYF
TGTGCCAGCAGCCTATATTCCGGGCCCCCCTACGAGCAGTACTTC
>TRBJ2-5|many|.|TRBV4-3
CASSQDRRQETQYF
TGCGCCAGCAGCCAAGACAGAAGGCAAGAGACCCAGTACTTC
>TRBJ2-2|few|TRBD2|TRBV9
CASSVAASGSLGELFF
TGTGCCAGCAGCGTAGCGGCTAGCGGGAGTCTCGGGGAGCTGTTTTTT
>TRBJ2-1|.|.|TRBV6-1
CASSASGLAGQDEQFF
TGTGCCAGCAGTGCGTCTGGACTAGCAGGACAGGATGAGCAGTTCTTC
>TRBJ2-7|.|.|TRBV28
CASSLQNEQYF
TGTGCCAGCAGTTTACAGAACGAGCAGTACTTC
>TRBJ2-3|many|.|TRBV12-3/TRBV12-4
CASSSVGGGTDTQYF
TGTGCCAGCAGTTCCGTGGGGGGAGGCACAGATACGCAGTATTTT
>TRBJ2-2|.|TRBD1|TRBV7-2
CASSKGQGYTGELFF
TGTGCCAGCAGCAAGGGACAGGGGTACACCGGGGAGCTGTTTTTT
>TRBJ2-1|.|TRBD1|TRBV5-1
CASSHRDRVSYNEQFF
TGCGCCAGCAGCCACCGGGACAGGGTTTCTTACAATGAGCAGTTCTTC
>TRBJ2-3|.|.|TRBV5-1
CASSYRDSSETQYF
TGCGCCAGCAGCTACCGGGACTCTTCTGAAACGCAGTATTTT
>TRBJ2-3|many|.|TRBV28
CASTYQSTDTQYF
TGTGCCAGCACCTACCAGAGCACAGATACGCAGTATTTT
>TRBJ2-7|few|TRBD2|TRBV15
CATSREASGSYEQYF
TGTGCCACCAGCAGAGAGGCTAGCGGGAGCTACGAGCAGTACTTC
>TRBJ2-7|.|.|TRBV29-1
CSVETSYEQYF
TGCAGCGTGGAGACTAGCTACGAGCAGTACTTC
>TRBJ2-5|few|TRBD2|TRBV27
CASSSGLAGVGYQETQYF
TGTGCCAGCAGTAGCGGACTAGCGGGAGTTGGGTACCAAGAGACCCAGTACTTC
>TRBJ2-7|.|TRBD2|TRBV6-2/TRBV6-3
CASRLSGDGNQQYF
TGTGCCAGCAGGCTCAGCGGGGACGGTAACCAGCAGTACTTC
>TRBJ2-2|.|.|TRBV7-8
CASSLAAGSGTGELFF
TGTGCCAGCAGCTTAGCGGCGGGGAGTGGTACCGGGGAGCTGTTTTTT